The next 10 T cell receptor beta chains were all read from a single sample in a study of CD8 T cells in ankylosing spondylitis. Each CDR3 protein is one row after TCRdb ran MiXCR on the 5' RACE reads. The top ten clones hold over 7% of a sample with about 52,000 distinct CDR3 sequences, 7.4% of them seen once. Sequencing was performed on blood, either unsorted or a sorted T cell fraction (not recorded which). These receptors all stem from a female donor with ankylosing spondylitis or in good health (not recorded which).

This clonotype was seen many times. The chain employs TRBV5-1 and TRBJ1-1; 7 nucleotides line up with TRBD1. Per the germline V gene, CDR1 is SGHRS and CDR2 is YFSETQ. The CDR3 totals 12 residues. J was trimmed by 7 bases and V by 4 bases; bases with no gene match: 4. In nucleotides, the CDR3 is TGCGCCAGCAGCACGGACAGGTATGAAGCTTTCTTT. This sequence encodes CASSTDRYEAFF.

This clonotype was observed many times. V is TRBV2 and J is TRBJ1-2; tentative D call: TRBD1 (5 bases). The ends were cut back, 9 bases at V and 2 bases at J, with 19 bases in the middle. In germline, CDR1 is SNHLY, CDR2 FYNNEI. This CDR3 region has 15 residues. The CDR3 loop reads CARGPSGPRNYGYTF. The CDR3 DNA reads TGTGCCAGGGGGCCGTCGGGACCGCGAAACTATGGCTACACCTTC. Full variable domain (outside the CDR3, taken from reference TRBV2 and TRBJ1-2): EPEVTQTPSHQVTQMGQEVILRCVPISNHLYFYWYRQILGQKVEFLVSFYNNEISEKSEIFDDQFSVERPDGSNFTLKIRSTKLEDSAMYFCARGPSGPRNYGYTFGSGTRLTVV.

Ten or more counts support this clonotype. CDR3 amino acids: CATRGQGADTQYF. CDR3 sequence (DNA): TGTGCCACCAGGGGACAGGGGGCAGATACGCAGTATTTT. The V call is TRBV15, the J call TRBJ2-3; 11 nucleotides match TRBD1. CDR1 is LNHNV and CDR2 is YYDKDF in the germline V gene (reference sequence). The J segment lost 4 bases and the V segment lost 6 bases, leaving 0 bases of the junction unmatched. The CDR3 is 13 amino acids.

This clonotype was seen repeatedly, ten times or more. The chain recombines TRBV5-1 with TRBJ2-7; the D is unclear. Germline assignment: CDR1 SGHRS and CDR2 YFSETQ. The CDR3 has 14 residues. V dropped 0 bases and J dropped 2 bases, with 9 bases sitting between them. CDR3 in amino acids: CASSLVESPYEQYF. The CDR3 DNA reads TGCGCCAGCAGCTTGGTTGAATCTCCCTACGAGCAGTACTTC. Full variable domain (rest looked up from reference TRBV5-1 and TRBJ2-7): KAGVTQTPRYLIKTRGQQVTLSCSPISGHRSVSWYQQTPGQGLQFLFEYFSETQRNKGNFPGRFSGRQFSNSRSEMNVSTLELGDSALYLCASSLVESPYEQYFGPGTRLTVT.

This clonotype appeared many times. The chain links TRBV7-2 to TRBJ2-7; 8 nucleotides match TRBD2. Germline CDR1 reads SGHTA; CDR2 reads FQGNSA. Trimming took 5 bases from V and 0 from J; bases not matched to a gene: 6. The CDR3 loop spans 15 amino acids. CDR3 residues: CASSHGLAASYEQYF. The CDR3 DNA follows: TGTGCCAGCAGCCACGGACTAGCAGCCTCCTACGAGCAGTACTTC.

The chain joins TRBV18 to TRBJ2-1; 8 bases are shared with TRBD2. CDR3 size: 16 residues. Trimming removed 4 bases from V and 4 bases from J; junction bases left unmatched: 9. The V gene's germline CDR1 is KGHSH and CDR2 LQKENI. CDR3 in DNA: TGTGCCAGCTCACGCACCGGGACTAGGGAGTACAATGAGCAGTTCTTC. It encodes CASSRTGTREYNEQFF.

Many counts were recorded for this clonotype. The chain is built from TRBV20-1 and TRBJ2-2; 8 positions match TRBD2. Trimming removed 1 base from V and 6 bases from J; junction bases left unmatched: 4. This CDR3 spans 14 amino acids. Germline CDR1 reads DFQATT; CDR2 reads SNEGSKA (reference sequence). CDR3 sequence (DNA): TGCAGTGCTAGAGTTAGCGGGGTCCCCGGGGAGCTGTTTTTT. Translation: CSARVSGVPGELFF.

This clonotype was seen many times. The gene calls are TRBV5-1 and TRBJ1-1; maybe TRBD1 (6 bases). The CDR3 has 13 residues. Trimming left V 4 bases short and J 6 bases short, with 13 bases between. Germline V CDR1 and CDR2: SGHRS, YFSETQ. The CDR3 spells CASSSTGSPEAFF. DNA for the CDR3: TGCGCCAGCAGCAGTACAGGGAGTCCTGAAGCTTTCTTT.

This clonotype was observed many times. The CDR3 nucleotides read TGTGCCAGCAGTTTTTCAGGTGGAGATGGCACTGAAGCTTTCTTT. Amino acids: CASSFSGGDGTEAFF. This sequence joins TRBV12-3 or TRBV12-4 and TRBJ1-1; the D is unclear. The CDR3 is 15 amino acids. Trimming pared 3 bases from V and 4 bases from J, leaving 15 bases between.

This clonotype has a count of ten or more. This chain uses TRBV29-1 with TRBJ1-2, with TRBD1 as a possible D gene (5 bases). The CDR3 contains 15 residues. CDR1 and CDR2 from the germline V gene are SQVTM and ANQGSEA. The V gene lost 4 bases and the J gene lost 5 bases, with 20 bases spanning the gap. DNA for the CDR3: TGCAGCGTTGGACCCCGGTCCGGGGCGCGTTATGGCTACACCTTC. Encoded protein: CSVGPRSGARYGYTF.